The 2 T cell receptor beta chains given below trace back to one sample, sequenced in a study of T cell responses to AZD1222 COVID-19 vaccine. This table comes from immunoSEQ multiplex PCR, and its TCRdb copy is limited to in-frame clones, with some not included. The repertoire holds about 170,000 clones, with 80% to 95% as singletons. The material sequenced was peripheral blood, taken on day 0 of AZD1222 vaccination. Receptors were obtained from an adult in good health.

Of note for this clone: In the same sample, other DNA sequences code for this CDR3. J is TRBJ2-1 and V is TRBV5-1; 8 bases are shared with TRBD1. The V gene end was trimmed by 1 base and the J gene end by 4 bases; junction bases not matched to a gene: 1. The CDR3 is 14 amino acids. The germline CDR1 and CDR2 sequences are SGHRS and YFSETQ. The CDR3 here is CASSLQGAYNEQFF. As DNA, the CDR3 is TGCGCCAGCAGCTTGCAGGGGGCGTACAATGAGCAGTTCTTC.

The chain employs TRBV7-2 and TRBJ2-7, with a possible D match to TRBD2 (6 bases). V was cut by 7 bases and J by 0 bases, with 16 bases left in between. The CDR3 runs 15 residues. Germline CDR1 reads SGHTA; CDR2 reads FQGNSA. The CDR3: CASTISGGLSYEQYF. CDR3 nucleotide sequence: TGTGCCAGCACTATTTCCGGGGGACTCTCCTACGAGCAGTACTTC.